This T cell receptor beta chain was recorded in a study of blood T cell repertoires in COVID-19. How the authors handled the data: Estimation of nucleated cell counts relied on the amplification of reference gene primers. Only in-frame clones appear in the TCRdb table, and some are missing; sequencing was by immunoSEQ multiplex PCR. That table gives V, J and clone size, and the DNA gave D and trimming. This table holds some 300,000 clones, more than 75% found once. Trimming removed 1 base from V and 5 bases from J, with 20 bases in between. The CDR3 contains 17 residues. CDR1 LGHDT and CDR2 YNNKEL come from the germline V gene (reference sequence). All enrollees were roughly 18 to 90 years old and from some 24 US areas.

This clonotype was sampled from a woman aged 55-69 years in a cohort exposed to, infected with or recovered from COVID-19 (not recorded which). The sample comprised PBMCs or T cells enriched from blood (not recorded which). The chain employs TRBV3-1 (or the pseudogene TRBV3-2) and TRBJ1-2; possible D gene TRBD1, 6 bases. The CDR3 DNA follows: TGTGCCAGCAGCCAAGTCGCTACAGGGAAGGTACGGTATGGCTACACCTTC. It codes for CASSQVATGKVRYGYTF.